This passage covers 16 T cell receptor beta chains from one sample sequenced in a study of OX40 agonist ivuxolimab in advanced cancers. Assay used: immunoSEQ multiplex PCR; TCRdb lists only in-frame clones, some missing. This table has tens of thousands of clones, 82% appearing once. The input for sequencing was CD4+ or CD8+ T cells sorted from blood, taken in a trial of the OX40 agonist ivuxolimab. These TCRs come from an adult with an advanced solid tumor such as melanoma, head and neck, liver or kidney cancer.

The genes are TRBV28 and TRBJ2-4; 10 nucleotides match TRBD2. J gave up 0 bases and V 2 bases, and 10 bases lay outside the gene matches. CDR3 length: 19 amino acids. Germline V gene sequence: CDR1 MDHEN, CDR2 SYDVKM. CDR3 DNA sequence: TGTGCCAGCAGTTTAGAGCCTAGCGGGAGTTCTCTAGCCAAAAACATTCAGTACTTC. Residues: CASSLEPSGSSLAKNIQYF. The variable domain in full, with the rest retrieved from reference TRBV28 and TRBJ2-4, is DVKVTQSSRYLVKRTGEKVFLECVQDMDHENMFWYRQDPGLGLRLIYFSYDVKMKEKGDIPEGYSVSREKKERFSLILESASTNQTSMYLCASSLEPSGSSLAKNIQYFGAGTRLSVL.

Here the CDR3 reads CASSQSNDRGGDQPQHF. CDR3 DNA: TGCGCCAGCAGTCAATCCAACGACAGGGGTGGGGATCAGCCCCAGCATTTT. The chain employs TRBV23-1 and TRBJ1-5; 8 nucleotides match TRBD1. TRBV23-1 is an open reading frame whose function is uncertain. The CDR3 spans 17 residues. Trimming cost V 0 bases and J 5 bases; bases outside gene matches: 9.

The V gene is TRBV6-5, the J gene TRBJ2-7, with TRBD1 matching over 8 bases. J was trimmed by 5 bases and V by 5 bases; bases with no gene match: 5. The CDR3 has 13 residues. Looked up from germline, CDR1 is MNHEY and CDR2 is SVGAGI. CDR3 sequence (DNA): TGTGCCAGCAGTGGTGACAGGGGCCACGAGCAGTACTTC. This gives the protein CASSGDRGHEQYF.

This rearrangement joins TRBV28 to TRBJ2-5, with D tentatively TRBD1 (5 bases). Germline values: CDR1 MDHEN, CDR2 SYDVKM. The germline V and J ends were trimmed by 7 bases and 5 bases, with 17 bases remaining between them. This CDR3 has 14 amino acids. This CDR3 is CASKLGGHLETQYF. Here the CDR3 DNA reads TGTGCCAGCAAATTAGGCGGACACCTGGAGACCCAGTACTTC.

The genes are TRBV28 and TRBJ1-1, with TRBD1 matching over 7 bases. CDR1 and CDR2 from the germline V gene are MDHEN and SYDVKM. J lost 5 bases, V lost 6 bases, and 15 bases had no gene match. The CDR3 is 16 residues long. CDR3 loop: CASSPYPDRRRTEAFF. CDR3 coding DNA: TGTGCCAGCAGCCCCTACCCGGACAGGAGGAGGACTGAAGCTTTCTTT.

This clone was detected only once. This chain links TRBV28 with TRBJ2-1; 9 bases map to TRBD2. CDR1 and CDR2 (germline): MDHEN, SYDVKM. This CDR3 has 17 residues. J lost 2 bases, V lost 6 bases, and 11 bases had no gene match. The DNA for the CDR3 is TGTGCCAGCAGGGTCGGGACTAGCCTTTTAACCTACAATGAGCAGTTCTTC. Translation gives CASRVGTSLLTYNEQFF. Using reference TRBV28 and TRBJ2-1 for the parts outside the CDR3, the full variable domain is DVKVTQSSRYLVKRTGEKVFLECVQDMDHENMFWYRQDPGLGLRLIYFSYDVKMKEKGDIPEGYSVSREKKERFSLILESASTNQTSMYLCASRVGTSLLTYNEQFFGPGTRLTVL.

The chain has TRBV15 and TRBJ2-7; the D call may be TRBD1 or TRBD2 (5 bases each). V lost 5 bases and J lost 6, with 17 bases in between. The CDR3 is made up of 14 amino acids. CDR1 is LNHNV and CDR2 is YYDKDF in the germline V gene (reference sequence). This CDR3 is CATSSGAPSLEQYF. In DNA, the CDR3 is TGTGCCACCAGCTCCGGGGCCCCATCTCTCGAGCAGTACTTC.

The chain employs TRBV19 and TRBJ2-7; 7 nucleotides align to TRBD1. Germline assignment: CDR1 LNHDA and CDR2 SQIVND (reference sequence). V trimming: 7 bases; J trimming: 5 bases; junction bases outside the gene matches: 17. There are 16 residues in the CDR3. This CDR3 is CASTPVHRGPRHEQYF. CDR3 coding DNA: TGTGCCAGTACCCCCGTCCACAGGGGCCCTCGACACGAGCAGTACTTC.

Only a few counts were recorded for this clone. This rearrangement joins TRBV7-8 to TRBJ2-7; 10 nucleotides line up with TRBD2. The length of the CDR3 is 16 residues. Trimming cost V 4 bases and J 2 bases; bases outside gene matches: 8. Germline CDR1 SGHVS, CDR2 FQNEAQ. In nucleotides, the CDR3 is TGTGCCAGCAGCTCCAGAAGGACTAGCGGCACCTACGAGCAGTACTTC. Protein product: CASSSRRTSGTYEQYF.

The chain carries TRBV9 and TRBJ2-1; the D is unclear. CDR1 is SGDLS and CDR2 is YYNGEE in the germline V gene. The V and J ends lost 4 bases and 7 bases respectively, with 12 bases between them. CDR3 size: 13 residues. CDR3 residues: CASSKWALNEQFF. The CDR3 DNA reads as TGTGCCAGCAGCAAGTGGGCCCTTAATGAGCAGTTCTTC.

The V gene is TRBV6-6, the J gene TRBJ2-7; 7 nucleotides align to TRBD1. V lost 2 bases and J lost 3; bases outside the gene matches: 4. The CDR3 length is 14 residues. Germline values: CDR1 MNHNY, CDR2 SVGAGI (reference sequence). CDR3 protein: CASSYKGAIYEQYF. The CDR3 DNA is TGTGCCAGCAGTTACAAGGGGGCAATCTACGAGCAGTACTTC.

V gene TRBV15 combines with J gene TRBJ1-4, with D unclear. The CDR3 consists of 14 residues. Looked up from germline, CDR1 is LNHNV and CDR2 is YYDKDF (reference sequence). Trimming shortened V by 3 bases and J by 0 bases, and 5 bases separated the two germline ends. The CDR3 spells CATSSSATNEKLFF. In nucleotides, the CDR3 is TGTGCCACCAGCAGCAGTGCAACTAATGAAAAACTGTTTTTT. The full variable domain, completed using reference TRBV15 and TRBJ1-4, is DAMVIQNPRYQVTQFGKPVTLSCSQTLNHNVMYWYQQKSSQAPKLLFHYYDKDFNNEADTPDNFQSRRPNTSFCFLDIRSPGLGDTAMYLCATSSSATNEKLFFGSGTQLSVL.

This rearrangement joins TRBV29-1 to TRBJ1-6, with D tentatively TRBD1 (5 bases). Looked up from germline, CDR1 is SQVTM and CDR2 is ANQGSEA. Trimming cost V 6 bases and J 7 bases, with 13 bases left between them. This CDR3 region has 13 residues. The CDR3 region is CSVQRQRNSPLHF. CDR3 bases: TGCAGCGTCCAGCGACAGCGAAATTCACCCCTCCACTTT.

The rearrangement uses TRBV27 and TRBJ1-5; the match to TRBD1 covers 8 bases. The length of the CDR3 is 16 residues. The V and J ends lost 6 bases and 6 bases, in that order; junction bases with no gene match: 13. Germline-derived CDR1 and CDR2 are MNHEY and SMNVEV (reference sequence). The CDR3 here is CASRPGTGGQGQPQHF. The CDR3 DNA follows: TGTGCCAGCAGACCCGGGACAGGAGGTCAGGGTCAGCCCCAGCATTTT.

This chain joins TRBV4-3 and TRBJ2-2; 7 bases match TRBD2. This CDR3 spans 17 amino acids. Germline values: CDR1 LGHNA, CDR2 YSLEER. Unmatched junction bases numbered 9, after V lost 1 base and J lost 4 bases. CDR3 nucleotide sequence: TGCGCCAGCAGCCAAGTAGGGAGGGGCTCGGTCACCGGGGAGCTGTTTTTT. The encoded protein is CASSQVGRGSVTGELFF.

The V and J genes are TRBV2 and TRBJ1-5; D call uncertain. Germline V CDR1 and CDR2: SNHLY, FYNNEI. This CDR3 region has 15 residues. V shed 6 bases and J shed 2 bases, with 14 bases lying between them. Written as DNA, the CDR3 is TGTGCCAGCAGAGCCGGGTCCTCGGGCAATCAGCCCCAGCATTTT. Encoded protein: CASRAGSSGNQPQHF.